Ten or more counts support the clone carrying this TCR beta chain. Its antigen is undetermined. Researchers took RNA transcripts and amplified the TCR beta CDR3 regions from them. A first-round RT-PCR of the TCR CDR3 used the HTBI primer set. TCRdb ran MiXCR on the multiplex PCR reads and lists one entry per CDR3 protein. The top ten clones hold roughly 7.4% of a sample with around 450,000 distinct CDR3 sequences, 15% to 17% of them seen once. With 3 bases clipped from V and 4 bases from J, the junction kept 7 bases outside the gene matches. The CDR3 runs 14 residues. Germline V gives CDR1 DFQATT, CDR2 SNEGSKA (reference sequence). This sample is part of a study of T cells in Graves' hyperthyroidism and ophthalmopathy. Points from the study as a whole: Blood held most thyroid clonotypes expanded above 0.001 frequency.

The sequence was obtained from a woman aged 18-35 years with Graves' hyperthyroidism. This sequence joins TRBV20-1 and TRBJ2-7; 9 bases are a match to TRBD1. The sequenced material came from blood. CDR3 in amino acids: CSARGQGSKYEQYF. CDR3 sequence (DNA): TGCAGTGCTAGGGGACAGGGATCCAAATACGAGCAGTACTTC.